This is a list of T cell receptor beta chains from one sample in a study of OX40 agonist ivuxolimab in advanced cancers. TCRdb's copy holds only in-frame clones and misses some; the assay was immunoSEQ multiplex PCR. Here the sample spans roughly 100,000 clones, about nine tenths being singletons. The material was CD4+ or CD8+ T cells sorted from blood, obtained in a trial of the OX40 agonist ivuxolimab. These receptor sequences come from an adult with an advanced solid tumor such as melanoma, head and neck, liver or kidney cancer. Both conserved end residues are part of each CDR3. The D gene is left open where the match is weak. For some rows the clone size is stated as once, few or many, or as a class when expanded; others skip it.

V	D	size	J	CDR3	DNA
TRBV7-7	-	-	TRBJ2-5	CAIDQGETQYF	TGTGCTATCGACCAAGGGGAGACCCAGTACTTC
TRBV10-1	TRBD2	-	TRBJ2-1	CASSELASGIEQFF	TGCGCCAGCAGTGAGTTGGCTAGCGGGATTGAGCAGTTCTTC
TRBV5-1	TRBD1	-	TRBJ2-7	CASSLRQGGSYEQYF	TGCGCCAGCAGCCTAAGACAGGGGGGCTCCTACGAGCAGTACTTC
TRBV10-3	TRBD1	few	TRBJ1-1	CAISVRDRGLNTEAFF	TGTGCCATCAGTGTCCGGGACAGGGGGCTGAACACTGAAGCTTTCTTT
TRBV29-1	-	-	TRBJ1-1	CSVNGDTEAFF	TGCAGCGTGAACGGAGACACTGAAGCTTTCTTT
TRBV2	-	-	TRBJ2-7	CASRLEAFYEQYF	TGTGCCAGCAGGCTAGAAGCCTTCTACGAGCAGTACTTC
TRBV2	-	-	TRBJ2-1	CASTYVDEQFF	TGTGCCAGCACCTACGTCGATGAGCAGTTCTTC
TRBV20-1	-	-	TRBJ2-7	CSAEHSREQYF	TGCAGTGCCGAACATAGTCGCGAGCAGTACTTC
TRBV6-5	-	-	TRBJ2-3	CASSYSPGASTDTQYF	TGTGCCAGCAGTTATTCGCCCGGCGCGAGCACAGATACGCAGTATTTT
TRBV19	TRBD2	-	TRBJ2-1	CASSIDLAGVFYEQFF	TGTGCCAGTAGTATAGACCTAGCGGGAGTTTTCTATGAGCAGTTCTTC
TRBV5-5	TRBD2	-	TRBJ2-7	CASSPSTSGRYEQYF	TGTGCCAGCAGCCCCTCGACTAGCGGGAGATACGAGCAGTACTTC
TRBV4-2	TRBD2	-	TRBJ2-5	CASSRTLAGGGETQYF	TGTGCCAGCAGCAGAACTCTAGCGGGAGGGGGAGAGACCCAGTACTTC
TRBV28	-	-	TRBJ1-6	CASWPLAGVERSPLHF	TGTGCCAGCTGGCCTTTGGCAGGGGTGGAACGATCACCCCTCCACTTT
TRBV6-6	TRBD1	-	TRBJ1-3	CASSLQGQGNTIYF	TGTGCCAGCAGTCTACAGGGGCAAGGAAACACCATATATTTT
TRBV29-1	-	once	TRBJ2-3	CSVDWGRGADTQYF	TGCAGCGTTGATTGGGGGAGAGGAGCAGATACGCAGTATTTT
TRBV7-8	-	-	TRBJ2-1	CASSFAPVNEQFF	TGTGCCAGCAGTTTCGCCCCGGTCAATGAGCAGTTCTTC
TRBV19	TRBD1	-	TRBJ2-7	CASSPSASGGYEQYF	TGTGCCAGTAGCCCCTCAGCCTCAGGGGGTTACGAGCAGTACTTC
TRBV6-5	-	-	TRBJ1-5	CASSYSALLGQPQHF	TGTGCCAGCAGTTACTCGGCGTTGCTGGGACAGCCCCAGCATTTT
TRBV27	-	-	TRBJ1-4	CASSLVGAEKLFF	TGTGCCAGCAGTTTAGTGGGAGCCGAAAAACTGTTTTTT
TRBV10-3	TRBD1	-	TRBJ2-7	CAIRADRASEQYF	TGTGCCATCAGGGCCGACAGGGCCTCCGAGCAGTACTTC
TRBV7-3	-	-	TRBJ1-1	CASSLEVNTEAFF	TGTGCCAGCAGCTTAGAAGTTAACACTGAAGCTTTCTTT
TRBV5-7	-	-	TRBJ2-1	CASSPGQLSSYNEQFF	TGTGCCAGCAGCCCGGGGCAGCTTAGCTCCTACAATGAGCAGTTCTTC
TRBV19	TRBD2	-	TRBJ2-5	CASSRPLGGGQETQYF	TGTGCCAGTAGTAGGCCGCTAGGCGGGGGTCAAGAGACCCAGTACTTC
TRBV4-1	-	once	TRBJ2-1	CASSQGYLGTGSYNEQFF	TGCGCCAGCAGCCAAGGGTACCTCGGGACCGGCTCCTACAATGAGCAGTTCTTC
TRBV29-1	-	once	TRBJ2-1	CSVERDSNEQFF	TGCAGCGTTGAGCGGGACAGCAATGAGCAGTTCTTC
TRBV9	TRBD1	-	TRBJ2-7	CASSAGTANYEQYF	TGTGCCAGCAGCGCAGGGACAGCTAATTACGAGCAGTACTTC
TRBV11-2	-	-	TRBJ2-5	CASSLRAPAGSWETQYF	TGTGCCAGCAGCTTACGGGCTCCGGCAGGGTCGTGGGAGACCCAGTACTTC
TRBV5-1	TRBD2	-	TRBJ2-7	CASMGGGAYEQYF	TGCGCCAGCATGGGCGGGGGGGCCTACGAGCAGTACTTC
TRBV9	-	-	TRBJ1-1	CASSVGANTEAFF	TGTGCCAGCAGCGTAGGGGCGAACACTGAAGCTTTCTTT
TRBV27	TRBD2	-	TRBJ2-7	CASSSATRDYFYEQYF	TGTGCCAGCAGTTCTGCCACCCGGGACTATTTCTACGAGCAGTACTTC
TRBV28	-	-	TRBJ1-5	CASRSEEGGIEAQPQHF	TGTGCCAGCAGATCCGAGGAGGGGGGGATAGAGGCTCAGCCCCAGCATTTT
TRBV27	-	-	TRBJ2-7	CASSTTGAVRIEQYF	TGTGCCAGCAGTACCACTGGGGCAGTGCGAATCGAGCAGTACTTC
TRBV4-2	-	-	TRBJ2-3	CASSQDSLRADTQYF	TGTGCCAGCAGCCAAGATTCCCTCCGCGCAGATACGCAGTATTTT
TRBV6-5	TRBD1	-	TRBJ1-2	CASSYGRGENGYTF	TGTGCCAGCAGTTACGGCAGGGGGGAGAATGGCTACACCTTC
TRBV27	-	-	TRBJ1-4	CASSFRGTTNEKLFF	TGTGCCAGCAGTTTCAGGGGAACAACTAATGAAAAACTGTTTTTT
TRBV6-1	-	-	TRBJ2-1	CASKENNYNEQFF	TGTGCCAGCAAAGAGAACAACTACAATGAGCAGTTCTTC
TRBV27	-	-	TRBJ2-3	CASRSAASTDTQYF	TGTGCCAGCAGGTCAGCGGCCAGCACAGATACGCAGTATTTT
TRBV27	TRBD1	-	TRBJ2-1	CASSLGQGYNEQFF	TGTGCCAGCAGTTTAGGACAGGGTTACAATGAGCAGTTCTTC
TRBV13	TRBD1	-	TRBJ2-5	CASSSGQGETQYF	TGTGCCAGCAGCTCGGGACAGGGAGAGACCCAGTACTTC
TRBV10-2	TRBD2	-	TRBJ2-3	CASRTGTRSDTQYF	TGCGCCAGCAGAACCGGGACTAGATCAGATACGCAGTATTTT